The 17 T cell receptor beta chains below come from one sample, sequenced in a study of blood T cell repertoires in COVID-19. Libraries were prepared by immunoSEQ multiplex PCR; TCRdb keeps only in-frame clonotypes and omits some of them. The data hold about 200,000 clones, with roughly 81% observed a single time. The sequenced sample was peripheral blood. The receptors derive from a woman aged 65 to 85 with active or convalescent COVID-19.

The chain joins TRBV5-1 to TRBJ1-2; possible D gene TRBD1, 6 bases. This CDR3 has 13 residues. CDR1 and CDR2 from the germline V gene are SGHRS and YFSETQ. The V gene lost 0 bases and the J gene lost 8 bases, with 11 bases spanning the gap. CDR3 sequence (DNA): TGCGCCAGCAGCTTGGACAGGGCGAGGGGCTACACCTTC. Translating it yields CASSLDRARGYTF.

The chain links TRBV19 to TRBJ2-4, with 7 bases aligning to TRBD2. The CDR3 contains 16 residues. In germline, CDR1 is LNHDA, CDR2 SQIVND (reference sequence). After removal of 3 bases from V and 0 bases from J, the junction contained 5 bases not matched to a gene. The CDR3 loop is CASSMTSRIAKNIQYF. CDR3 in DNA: TGTGCCAGTAGTATGACTAGCCGAATAGCCAAAAACATTCAGTACTTC.

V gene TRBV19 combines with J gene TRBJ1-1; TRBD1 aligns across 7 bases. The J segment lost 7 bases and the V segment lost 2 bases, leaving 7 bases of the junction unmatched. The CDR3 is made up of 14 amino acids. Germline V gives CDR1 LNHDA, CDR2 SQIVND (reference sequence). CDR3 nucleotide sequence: TGTGCCAGTAGTATAAAAACAGGGGTTGGTGAAGCTTTCTTT. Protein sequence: CASSIKTGVGEAFF.

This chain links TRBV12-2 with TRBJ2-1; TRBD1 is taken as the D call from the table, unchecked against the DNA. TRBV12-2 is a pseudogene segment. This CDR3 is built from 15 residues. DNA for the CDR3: TGTGCAAGTCGCCTTCGAGGGGGACAGGGGGTAGAGCAGTTCTTC. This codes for CASRLRGGQGVEQFF.

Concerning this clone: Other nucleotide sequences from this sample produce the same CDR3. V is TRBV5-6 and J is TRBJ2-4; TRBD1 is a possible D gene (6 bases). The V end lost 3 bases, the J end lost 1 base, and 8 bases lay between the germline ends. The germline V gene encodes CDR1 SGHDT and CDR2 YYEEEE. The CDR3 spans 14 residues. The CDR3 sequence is CASSYDRAKNIQYF. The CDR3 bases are TGTGCCAGCAGCTATGACAGGGCCAAAAACATTCAGTACTTC.

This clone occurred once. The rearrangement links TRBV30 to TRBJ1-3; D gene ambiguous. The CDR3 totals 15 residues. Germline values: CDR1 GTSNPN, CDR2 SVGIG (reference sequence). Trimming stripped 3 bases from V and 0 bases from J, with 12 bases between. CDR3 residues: CAWSQAPSSGNTIYF. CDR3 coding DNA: TGTGCCTGGAGCCAGGCCCCCAGCTCTGGAAACACCATATATTTT. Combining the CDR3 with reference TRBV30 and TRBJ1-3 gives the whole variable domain SQTIHQWPATLVQPVGSPLSLECTVEGTSNPNLYWYRQAAGRGLQLLFYSVGIGQISSEVPQNLSASRPQDRQFILSSKKLLLSDSGFYLCAWSQAPSSGNTIYFGEGSWLTVV.

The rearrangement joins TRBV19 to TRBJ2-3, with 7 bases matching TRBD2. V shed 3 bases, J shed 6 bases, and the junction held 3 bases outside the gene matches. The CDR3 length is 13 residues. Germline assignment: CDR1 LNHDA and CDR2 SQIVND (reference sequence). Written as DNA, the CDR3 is TGTGCCAGTAGTATGGCGGGAGCGGATACGCAGTATTTT. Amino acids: CASSMAGADTQYF.

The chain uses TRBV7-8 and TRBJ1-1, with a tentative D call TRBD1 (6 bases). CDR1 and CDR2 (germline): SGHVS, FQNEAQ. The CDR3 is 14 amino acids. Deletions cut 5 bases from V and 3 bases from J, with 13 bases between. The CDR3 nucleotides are TGTGCCAGCAGCCCAGGGGTAAGGGACACTGAAGCTTTCTTT. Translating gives CASSPGVRDTEAFF. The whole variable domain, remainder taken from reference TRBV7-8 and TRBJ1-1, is GAGVSQSPRYKVAKRGQDVALRCDPISGHVSLFWYQQALGQGPEFLTYFQNEAQLDKSGLPSDRFFAERPEGSVSTLKIQRTQQEDSAVYLCASSPGVRDTEAFFGQGTRLTVV.

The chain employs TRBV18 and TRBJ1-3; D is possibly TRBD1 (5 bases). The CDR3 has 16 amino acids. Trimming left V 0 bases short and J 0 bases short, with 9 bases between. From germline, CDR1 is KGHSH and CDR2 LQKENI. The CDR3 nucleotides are TGTGCCAGCTCACCACCAGGGGTGATCTCTGGAAACACCATATATTTT. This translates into CASSPPGVISGNTIYF. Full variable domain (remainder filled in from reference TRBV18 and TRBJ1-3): NAGVMQNPRHLVRRRGQEARLRCSPMKGHSHVYWYRQLPEEGLKFMVYLQKENIIDESGMPKERFSAEFPKEGPSILRIQQVVRGDSAAYFCASSPPGVISGNTIYFGEGSWLTVV.

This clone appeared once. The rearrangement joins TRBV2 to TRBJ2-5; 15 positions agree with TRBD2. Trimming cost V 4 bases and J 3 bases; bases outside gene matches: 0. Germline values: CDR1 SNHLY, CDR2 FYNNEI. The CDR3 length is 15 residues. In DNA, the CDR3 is TGTGCCAGCAGTGGGACTAGCGGGAGGGAAGAGACCCAGTACTTC. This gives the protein CASSGTSGREETQYF.

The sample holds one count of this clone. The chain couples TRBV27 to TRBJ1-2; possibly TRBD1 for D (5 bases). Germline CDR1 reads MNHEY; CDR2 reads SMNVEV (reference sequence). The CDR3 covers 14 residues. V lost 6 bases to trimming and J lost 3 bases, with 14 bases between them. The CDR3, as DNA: TGTGCCAGCAGACCTGGGGGGGTAGACTATGGCTACACCTTC. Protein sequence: CASRPGGVDYGYTF.

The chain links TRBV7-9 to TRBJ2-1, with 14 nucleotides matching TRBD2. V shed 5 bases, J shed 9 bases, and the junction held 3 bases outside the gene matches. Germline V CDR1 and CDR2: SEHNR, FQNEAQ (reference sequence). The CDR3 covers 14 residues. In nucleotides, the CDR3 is TGTGCCAGCAGCATAGGGACTAGCGGGAGTGAGCAGTTCTTC. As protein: CASSIGTSGSEQFF.

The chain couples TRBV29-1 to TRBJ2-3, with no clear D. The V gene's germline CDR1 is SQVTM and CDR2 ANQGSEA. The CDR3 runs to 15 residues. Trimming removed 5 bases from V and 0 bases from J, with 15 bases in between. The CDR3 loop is CSVFPRLTSTDTQYF. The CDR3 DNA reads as TGCAGCGTTTTCCCGAGATTGACTAGCACAGATACGCAGTATTTT.

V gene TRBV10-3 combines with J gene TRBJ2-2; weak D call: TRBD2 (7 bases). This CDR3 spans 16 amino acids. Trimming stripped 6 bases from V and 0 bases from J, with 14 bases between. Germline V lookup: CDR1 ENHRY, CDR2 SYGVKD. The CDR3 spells CAIRETGRANTGELFF. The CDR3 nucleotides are TGTGCCATCAGGGAAACAGGGAGGGCGAACACCGGGGAGCTGTTTTTT.

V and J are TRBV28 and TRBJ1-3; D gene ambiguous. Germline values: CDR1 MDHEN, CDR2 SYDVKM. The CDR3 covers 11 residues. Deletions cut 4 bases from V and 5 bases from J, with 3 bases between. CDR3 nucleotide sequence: TGTGCCAGCAGTTGGCGAAACACCATATATTTT. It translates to CASSWRNTIYF.

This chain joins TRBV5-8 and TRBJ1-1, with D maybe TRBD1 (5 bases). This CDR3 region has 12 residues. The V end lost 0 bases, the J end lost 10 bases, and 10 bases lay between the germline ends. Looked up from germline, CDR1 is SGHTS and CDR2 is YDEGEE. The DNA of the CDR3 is TGTGCCAGCAGCTTGGTCGGGGGGAGAGCTTTCTTT. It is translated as CASSLVGGRAFF.

CDR3 sequence: CASSEAGGNTEAFF. As DNA, the CDR3 is TGTGCCAGCAGTGAGGCAGGGGGGAACACTGAAGCTTTCTTT. The chain joins TRBV6-4 to TRBJ1-1, with 7 bases identical to TRBD1. CDR1 and CDR2 (germline): MRHNA, SNTAGT. After removal of 3 bases from V and 1 base from J, the junction contained 2 bases not matched to a gene. The CDR3 is 14 residues long.